The sequence of this T cell receptor (beta chain) was determined in a study of cytomegalovirus exposure and HLA in healthy donors. Study observations and caveats: Analyses of presence/absence relied on an assumption of roughly uniform sequencing depth across donors. Later work found most CMV-associated TCR beta chains apparently HLA-restricted.

PCR used 60 Vbeta primers and 13 Jbeta primers. The authors' processing: Later, tens of millions of unique TCR beta chains were counted in an analysis, and some 10 million of them were shared. Here immunoSEQ multiplex PCR was the method, and the copy in TCRdb shows in-frame clones only, minus some. V and J calls and clone size follow that table, whereas D and trimming were derived from the DNA. In total, the table holds approximately 120,000 clones. The CDR3 spans 14 residues. Germline V CDR1 and CDR2: KGHSH, LQKENI. The V end lost 3 bases, the J end lost 2 bases, and 11 bases lay between the germline ends. A word on this clone: Its antigen is unknown.

The TCR originated in a man between 18 and 35 years old in good health and CMV-seronegative. The rearrangement uses TRBV18 and TRBJ2-7; D possibly corresponds to TRBD1 (6 bases). Sequencing was carried out using PBMCs. DNA of the CDR3: TGTGCCAGCTCACCGAGGACAGCAACCTACGAGCAGTACTTC. Amino acids: CASSPRTATYEQYF.